The TCR beta chain described here comes from a study of T cell responses to AZD1222 COVID-19 vaccine. Overall study results and limits: Baseline seropositives among AZD1222 recipients totaled only 5 or 6. Close to half of spike-specific TCRs reportedly recognize unmutated variant regions.

The protocol was immunoSEQ multiplex PCR, while the TCRdb copy is restricted to in-frame clones and leaves out a portion. The sample records some 60,000 clones, around 80% being singletons. Details on this clone: Antigen unknown.

The germline gives CDR1 SGHNT, CDR2 YENEEA. The CDR3 loop spans 13 amino acids. V lost 1 base and J 4 bases, leaving 7 bases between the germline ends. The chain couples TRBV11-3 to TRBJ1-1, with unresolved D. Here the sequenced sample was peripheral blood, taken on day 0 of AZD1222 vaccination. The TCR sequence derives from an adult in good health. CDR3 residues: CASSLVGITEAFF. The CDR3 nucleotides are TGTGCCAGCAGCTTAGTAGGGATCACTGAAGCTTTCTTT.